The 27 T cell receptor beta chains below come from one sample, sequenced in a study of beta chain features in type 1 diabetes. All of the isolated RNA was reverse transcribed, so expressed TCRB transcripts were sequenced. Produced via immunoSEQ multiplex PCR; TCRdb's table is partial and in-frame only. The sample has about 240,000 clones, roughly 30% seen once. The sample consisted of central memory CD4+ T cells from blood. Every receptor here comes from a young man in good health.

DNA for the CDR3: TGTGCCAGCAGCTTAGGTCTCCGAACAGATACGCAGTATTTT. Protein: CASSLGLRTDTQYF. This rearrangement joins TRBV11-2 to TRBJ2-3, with D uncertain. CDR1 and CDR2 from the germline V gene are SGHAT and FQNNGV. Trimming took off 1 base at V and 3 bases at J, with 8 bases between the two ends. The length of the CDR3 is 14 residues.

About this clone itself: Other DNA sequences in the same sample also yield this CDR3. The genes are TRBV7-2 and TRBJ2-7; 7 bases align to TRBD1. The J segment lost 5 bases and the V segment lost 1 base, leaving 8 bases of the junction unmatched. CDR3 length equals 15 residues. Germline V lookup: CDR1 SGHTA, CDR2 FQGNSA. The chain's CDR3 is CASSLGQGVNHEQYF. The CDR3 DNA reads TGTGCCAGCAGCTTAGGCCAGGGGGTAAACCACGAGCAGTACTTC. The entire variable domain, with the rest obtained from reference TRBV7-2 and TRBJ2-7, is as follows: GAGVSQSPSNKVTEKGKDVELRCDPISGHTALYWYRQSLGQGLEFLIYFQGNSAPDKSGLPSDRFSAERTGGSVSTLTIQRTQQEDSAVYLCASSLGQGVNHEQYFGPGTRLTVT.

The chain combines TRBV6-1 with TRBJ1-2; D might be TRBD1 (6 bases). V was cut by 10 bases and J by 7 bases, with 19 bases left in between. The V gene's germline CDR1 is MNHNS and CDR2 SASEGT. This CDR3 is built from 13 residues. The CDR3 protein is CATHAGGAFGYTF. CDR3 DNA sequence: TGTGCCACCCACGCGGGGGGCGCGTTTGGCTACACCTTC.

A few counts support this clone. The V gene is TRBV2, the J gene TRBJ1-2; no clear D gene. Germline lookup yields CDR1 SNHLY and CDR2 FYNNEI. The CDR3 is made up of 13 amino acids. The ends were cut back, 2 bases at V and 1 base at J, with 5 bases in the middle. The CDR3 protein is CASSERVNYGYTF. As DNA, the CDR3 is TGTGCCAGCAGTGAAAGGGTTAACTATGGCTACACCTTC.

The CDR3 here is CASQTSGANEQFF. CDR3 DNA sequence: TGTGCCAGTCAGACTAGCGGGGCGAATGAGCAGTTCTTC. The chain recombines TRBV2 with TRBJ2-1; TRBD2 matches at 11 bases. Germline CDR1 reads SNHLY; CDR2 reads FYNNEI. With 9 bases clipped from V and 7 bases from J, the junction kept 5 bases outside the gene matches. The CDR3 runs 13 residues.

V and J are TRBV29-1 and TRBJ1-5; D perhaps matches TRBD1 (5 bases). This CDR3 is 13 amino acids long. The V end was cut by 3 bases, the J end by 7 bases, with 13 bases between. Germline CDR1 and CDR2: SQVTM and ANQGSEA. The chain's CDR3 is CSVETERKQPQHF. CDR3 coding DNA: TGCAGCGTTGAGACAGAGAGGAAGCAGCCCCAGCATTTT.

This chain links TRBV11-2 with TRBJ2-4; the D gene is possibly TRBD2 (5 bases). Germline V gives CDR1 SGHAT, CDR2 FQNNGV. Between the trimmed V and J ends, which lost 1 base and 1 base, there was a span of 11 bases. The CDR3 extends over 16 amino acids. The CDR3: CASSLAGSNAKNIQYF. CDR3 nucleotides: TGTGCCAGCAGCTTAGCGGGGAGTAATGCCAAAAACATTCAGTACTTC.

This clone has only a few counts. J is TRBJ2-4 and V is TRBV28, with D perhaps matching TRBD1 (6 bases). The V end lost 4 bases, the J end lost 4 bases, and 17 bases lay between the germline ends. The CDR3 extends over 16 amino acids. CDR1 and CDR2 (germline): MDHEN, SYDVKM. CDR3 DNA sequence: TGTGCCAGCAGTTCGCACGGCCGGGACAATAAAAACATTCAGTACTTC. The encoded protein is CASSSHGRDNKNIQYF.

V usage is TRBV18 and J usage is TRBJ1-2; D uncertain. Germline V gene lookup returns CDR1 KGHSH and CDR2 LQKENI. The CDR3 has 14 amino acids. V was trimmed by 3 bases and J by 5 bases, leaving 13 bases between them. The DNA of the CDR3 is TGTGCCAGCTCACCCTCGACGGAGGAATATGGCTACACCTTC. Its protein is CASSPSTEEYGYTF.

This chain uses TRBV7-6 with TRBJ1-2; TRBD1 might be the D (5 bases). Trimming removed 4 bases from V and 7 bases from J, with 13 bases in between. The V gene's germline CDR1 is SGHVS and CDR2 FNYEAQ. The CDR3 has 13 residues. The DNA for the CDR3 is TGTGCCAGCAGCTCCTCTGGCAGGGCTGGCTACACCTTC. It is translated as CASSSSGRAGYTF.

This clone was counted only a few times. The chain combines TRBV6-5 with TRBJ2-1; TRBD2 aligns across 14 bases. Looked up from germline, CDR1 is MNHEY and CDR2 is SVGAGI. The CDR3 sequence is 15 residues long. Losses at the gene ends were 6 bases for V and 8 bases for J; bases not matched to a gene: 6. In DNA form, the CDR3 reads TGTGCCAGCAGCCAGACTAGCGGGGGGGCCCATGAGCAGTTCTTC. Translated: CASSQTSGGAHEQFF.

In this sample, this clone turned up a few times. The chain recombines TRBV5-1 with TRBJ2-1; 9 bases are shared with TRBD1. Germline assignment: CDR1 SGHRS and CDR2 YFSETQ. The CDR3 has 14 residues. V lost 6 bases, J lost 9 bases, and 10 bases stayed unmatched. The DNA for the CDR3 is TGCGCCAGCAATGCGGGACAGGGACAAGGTGAGCAGTTCTTC. It translates to CASNAGQGQGEQFF.

This clone has a handful of counts. The chain links TRBV6-5 to TRBJ1-2; D unresolved. Deletions cut 3 bases from V and 5 bases from J, with 13 bases between. Germline V gives CDR1 MNHEY, CDR2 SVGAGI. This CDR3 is 14 amino acids long. In nucleotides, the CDR3 is TGTGCCAGCAGTTATAACCGGGATGCATATGGCTACACCTTC. Its translation: CASSYNRDAYGYTF.

V usage is TRBV30 and J usage is TRBJ1-5; no reliable D call. V dropped 0 bases and J dropped 9 bases, with 12 bases sitting between them. Germline V lookup: CDR1 GTSNPN, CDR2 SVGIG (reference sequence). The CDR3 is 13 residues long. The DNA for the CDR3 is TGTGCCTGGAGTGTATTGAGTTCGGGGCCCCAGCATTTT. Translation: CAWSVLSSGPQHF. The full variable domain, its missing parts supplied by reference TRBV30 and TRBJ1-5, is SQTIHQWPATLVQPVGSPLSLECTVEGTSNPNLYWYRQAAGRGLQLLFYSVGIGQISSEVPQNLSASRPQDRQFILSSKKLLLSDSGFYLCAWSVLSSGPQHFGDGTRLSIL.

This clone has a handful of counts. This rearrangement joins TRBV7-2 to TRBJ2-3; TRBD2 aligns across 10 bases. V lost 5 bases and J lost 2; bases outside the gene matches: 13. The germline CDR1 and CDR2 sequences are SGHTA and FQGNSA. The CDR3 covers 18 residues. The CDR3 is CASSPMGSSGGYTDTQYF. The DNA of the CDR3 is TGTGCCAGCAGCCCAATGGGGTCTAGCGGGGGCTACACAGATACGCAGTATTTT.

The chain employs TRBV6-5 and TRBJ1-1; weak D call: TRBD1 (5 bases). Per germline, CDR1 MNHEY and CDR2 SVGAGI. CDR3 size: 12 residues. The V and J ends lost 4 bases and 9 bases respectively, with 12 bases between them. CDR3 loop: CASSSIKGKAFF. In DNA, the CDR3 is TGTGCCAGCAGTTCGATTAAGGGGAAAGCTTTCTTT.

V usage is TRBV5-1 and J usage is TRBJ1-1; TRBD1 matches at 8 bases. In germline, CDR1 is SGHRS, CDR2 YFSETQ. J lost 4 bases, V lost 4 bases, and 9 bases had no gene match. The CDR3 covers 15 residues. This chain's CDR3 is CASSAGQGRVTEAFF. The CDR3 coding sequence is TGCGCCAGCAGCGCCGGACAGGGCCGGGTCACTGAAGCTTTCTTT.

The genes are TRBV30 and TRBJ1-1; D is undetermined. In germline, CDR1 is GTSNPN, CDR2 SVGIG (reference sequence). The V gene lost 3 bases and the J gene lost 6 bases, with 17 bases spanning the gap. This CDR3 is built from 14 residues. The CDR3: CAWRSKGMVAEAFF. The CDR3 coding sequence is TGTGCCTGGAGGTCAAAGGGAATGGTGGCTGAAGCTTTCTTT.

Here the CDR3 reads CASSSVSPIGYTF. The DNA for the CDR3 is TGTGCCAGCAGTTCCGTGTCCCCGATCGGCTACACCTTC. V usage is TRBV28 and J usage is TRBJ1-2; D unclear. The CDR3 length is 13 residues. The V end was cut by 4 bases, the J end by 8 bases, with 14 bases between. Germline values: CDR1 MDHEN, CDR2 SYDVKM.

Of note for this clone: One end of the junction fails to match germline, which may point to a read error. The chain carries TRBV6-6 and TRBJ2-7, with D hard to call. Germline V lookup: CDR1 MNHNY, CDR2 SVGAGI (reference sequence). The CDR3 spans 13 residues. The CDR3 DNA sequence: TGTTCCAGCAATACCCCCGATTACTACGAGCAGTACTTC. This codes for CSSNTPDYYEQYF.

In nucleotides, the CDR3 is TGTGCCAGCGGCAGGGGGGAGCCCCAGCATTTT. This sequence encodes CASGRGEPQHF. J is TRBJ1-5 and V is TRBV7-2, with 7 bases matching TRBD1. Germline assignment: CDR1 SGHTA and CDR2 FQGNSA. After removal of 8 bases from V and 8 bases from J, the junction contained 3 bases not matched to a gene. CDR3 length: 11 residues.

This chain connects TRBV28 to TRBJ1-1, with 8 bases fitting TRBD1. The V gene's germline CDR1 is MDHEN and CDR2 SYDVKM. This CDR3 spans 13 amino acids. V was clipped by 6 bases and J by 1 base; unmatched bases: 1. CDR3 residues: CASRDRENTEAFF. CDR3 sequence (DNA): TGTGCCAGCAGGGACAGGGAGAACACTGAAGCTTTCTTT.

This clone has a handful of counts. This chain links TRBV4-2 with TRBJ2-6; no clear D. CDR1 and CDR2 (germline): LGHNA, YNFKEQ. V was clipped by 6 bases and J by 1 base, with 7 bases between them. The length of the CDR3 is 14 residues. CDR3 nucleotides: TGTGCCAGCAGAAGAGGATCTGGGGCCAACGTCCTGACTTTC. This sequence encodes CASRRGSGANVLTF.

This clone was seen ten or more times. V usage is TRBV2 and J usage is TRBJ1-5; no clear D gene. Trimming took off 6 bases at V and 0 bases at J, with 9 bases between the two ends. This CDR3 has 14 amino acids. Germline assignment: CDR1 SNHLY and CDR2 FYNNEI. Here the CDR3 reads CASRAGLSNQPQHF. The CDR3 DNA is TGTGCCAGCAGGGCAGGCCTTAGCAATCAGCCCCAGCATTTT.

This chain uses TRBV7-7 with TRBJ2-5, with a tentative D call TRBD2 (5 bases). Germline assignment: CDR1 SSHAT and CDR2 FNYEAQ (reference sequence). The ends were cut back, 1 base at V and 4 bases at J, with 13 bases in the middle. The CDR3 has 15 residues. CDR3 protein: CASSLGGGPGETQYF. The CDR3, as DNA: TGTGCCAGCAGCTTAGGAGGAGGCCCCGGAGAGACCCAGTACTTC.

The CDR3 DNA reads as TGCAGCGTTGCCCAGGGGGCGCATTACGAGCAGTACTTC. It codes for CSVAQGAHYEQYF. The gene calls are TRBV29-1 and TRBJ2-7; the match to TRBD1 covers 8 bases. This CDR3 is 13 amino acids long. J gave up 4 bases and V 4 bases, and 6 bases lay outside the gene matches. Germline assignment: CDR1 SQVTM and CDR2 ANQGSEA.

CDR3 sequence: CAWSRGGLNTGELFF. Written as DNA, the CDR3 is TGTGCCTGGAGTCGAGGGGGCCTTAACACCGGGGAGCTGTTTTTT. The J gene is TRBJ2-2, the V gene TRBV30; the match to TRBD1 covers 7 bases. Trimming removed 2 bases from V and 2 bases from J; junction bases left unmatched: 5. The CDR3 has 15 residues. Germline values: CDR1 GTSNPN, CDR2 SVGIG (reference sequence).